The entry below describes one T cell receptor beta chain. The antigen it recognizes is unknown. Within one base of it there is no much larger clone, and no base qualities were kept. Enrolling through a virtual design, the prospective study's participants ranged in age from about 18 to 89 years and lived across some 23 United States geographic areas. Cohort assignment in the prospective study relied on participant-reported clinical history from a screening survey and a study questionnaire. For ImmuneRACE Cohort 3, a participant was defined as recovered based on two consecutive negative NP/OP PCR tests, clearance by a healthcare professional, or resolution of symptoms. In the prospective study, whole blood, serum and a nasopharyngeal or oropharyngeal swab were collected from each participant by mobile phlebotomists. Additional blood draws and questionnaires over a roughly two-month period could optionally be provided by prospective study participants. Before DNA extraction, prospective study blood samples were shipped either frozen or at room temperature.

The CDR3 covers 15 residues, taking in both the cysteine and the phenylalanine. The CDR3 DNA has 45 bases and is translated from base 1. Based on the germline V gene, the CDR1 and CDR2 sequences are MDHEN and SYDVKM. V is pared back by 4 bases and J by 0 bases, with 10 bases lying between the germline termini. TCRbeta CDR3 regions were amplified from genomic DNA by means of the immunoSEQ Assay, a bias-controlled multiplex PCR. As for the original processing: The number of nucleated cells in each sample was estimated by amplification of reference gene primers within the assay. To quantify the absolute abundance of each unique TCRbeta CDR3 rearrangement, sequence reads were collapsed and filtered. Productive Simpson clonality was computed per sample as the square root of Simpson's diversity index over productive rearrangements. TCRdb limited this immuneACCESS table to in-frame rearrangements with V and J called. A share of clones is missing; checked studies link under half to unresolved V genes, and the rest is unexplained. That table supplies the V and J calls and clone size; D and trimming were determined from the DNA. For this sample the table gives approximately 230,000 clones, of which 85% to 90% were detected only once. The top ten constitute over 1.5% of the sample.

This sample is drawn from a study of blood T cell repertoires in COVID-19 (dated by TCRdb to between 2020 and 2021). About the investigation overall: Samples from collaborators originated in the United States, Italy and Spain and spanned both the acute and convalescent phases of COVID-19. Nearly every sample came with metadata listing a de-identified subject ID, COVID-19 status, age in years and sex. The repertoires were made available in a free public database intended to serve as a resource for research on the immune response to SARS-CoV-2. The prospective study material was composed of cDNA or gDNA derived from T cells, B-cell-depleted T cells, or PBMCs. The dataset comprised deeply sampled blood TCRbeta repertoires from subjects exposed to, actively infected with, or recovered from COVID-19. The samples were drawn from the first 160 participants of the ongoing ImmuneRACE study and from 950 to 1,500 subjects provided by 6 global collaborators. Where available, HLA class I and class II types were obtained from metadata supplied by the sample provider rather than from assay-based typing. Summary of the overall study and its limitations: Clinical and demographic metadata were provided uncurated, with the amount varying by source and participant.

The chain links TRBV28 with TRBJ2-4; perhaps TRBD1 is the D gene, with 7 bases matching. The TCR comes from a middle-aged man who had recovered from COVID-19. Sequencing used PBMCs or T cells enriched from blood (not recorded which). The CDR3 protein sequence reads: CASSSGGLAKNIQYF. The DNA sequence is as follows: TGTGCCAGCAGTTCAGGGGGGTTAGCCAAAAACATTCAGTACTTC.